Given below is one TCR beta chain in context. As yet, its antigen is unknown. The data were produced by immunoSEQ multiplex PCR, yet TCRdb's version contains in-frame clones alone and is incomplete. Of roughly 77,000 clones in the sample, 89% were seen once. This sample was included in a study of graft-versus-host responses after intestinal transplantation. On the study more broadly: The study gave all recipients anti-thymocyte globulin induction, then tacrolimus and steroids for about 3 years. Whole-study findings and limits: Peak GvH clone levels in circulation were associated with early post-transplant HvG declines. The marrow of recipients harbored GvH clones, and ileum or blood showed some of them first. The study found high graft-versus-host to host-versus-graft clonal ratios in allografts of patients with graft-donor T cell macrochimerism.

The TCR originated in a human donor who received an intestinal transplant. The sequencing used unstimulated CD8+ T cells sorted from spleen or lymph node cells, collected before intestinal transplant.

CDR3 sequence reads: CSVDDREGHNEQFF. CDR3 in DNA: TGCAGCGTTGACGATCGGGAGGGCCACAATGAGCAGTTCTTC. The chain is built from TRBV29-1 and TRBJ2-1; 8 positions match TRBD2. The CDR3 runs 14 residues. V shed 3 bases and J 5 bases; nucleotides not matched to a gene: 6. The germline gives CDR1 SQVTM, CDR2 ANQGSEA.